Listed below are T cell receptor beta chains from one sample, sequenced in a study of blood T cell repertoires in COVID-19. Produced via immunoSEQ multiplex PCR; TCRdb's table is partial and in-frame only. The profile shows 120,000 to 150,000 clones, 84% of them singletons. Sequenced: PBMCs or T cells enriched from blood (not recorded which). Receptors were obtained from a middle-aged man with acute COVID-19. Each CDR3 is given with its conserved first and last residue. The D gene is left open where the match is weak. Clone size, where shown, is once, few, many, or a class for clones that have expanded.

J: TRBJ2-1
D: -
V: TRBV6-2/TRBV6-3
size: -
length: 13
DNA: TGTGCCAGCAGTTTGGGCGCGTGGAATGAGCAGTTCTTC
CDR3: CASSLGAWNEQFF

J: TRBJ2-3
D: TRBD2
V: TRBV13
size: -
length: 18
DNA: TGTGCCAGCAGCTTAGGCCAAGTTGAGCGGGATCTTACCGATACGCAGTATTTT
CDR3: CASSLGQVERDLTDTQYF

J: TRBJ1-1
D: -
V: TRBV28
size: -
length: 12
DNA: TGTGCCAGCAGTCCGCCCCGGACTGAAGCTTTCTTT
CDR3: CASSPPRTEAFF

J: TRBJ1-6
D: TRBD1
V: TRBV25-1
size: -
length: 12
DNA: TGTGCCAGCAGGGGACAGGGTTCAACCCTCCACTTT
CDR3: CASRGQGSTLHF

J: TRBJ1-5
D: -
V: TRBV4-1
size: once
length: 14
DNA: TGCGCCAGCAGCCCTTGGGAGACCAATCAGCCCCAGCATTTT
CDR3: CASSPWETNQPQHF

J: TRBJ2-3
D: -
V: TRBV5-1
size: -
length: 14
DNA: TGCGCCAGCAGCTTTACGCAAACGGGGGATACGCAGTATTTT
CDR3: CASSFTQTGDTQYF

J: TRBJ2-2
D: TRBD1
V: TRBV5-5
size: -
length: 15
DNA: TGTGCCAGCAGCTTGGACGACAGGGGCACCGGGGAGCTGTTTTTT
CDR3: CASSLDDRGTGELFF

J: TRBJ2-7
D: -
V: TRBV29-1
size: -
length: 13
DNA: TGCAGCGCTGGGGGCGGGAGAGCCTACGAGCAGTACTTC
CDR3: CSAGGGRAYEQYF

J: TRBJ1-2
D: TRBD1
V: TRBV5-1
size: -
length: 16
DNA: TGCGCCAGCAGCTTCACAGGGGGCACCTCTAACTATGGCTACACCTTC
CDR3: CASSFTGGTSNYGYTF

J: TRBJ1-5
D: TRBD1
V: TRBV24-1
size: -
length: 17
DNA: TGTACCACCACTCCTAATCCGGACAGGGAGGGAAATCAGCCCCAGCATTTT
CDR3: CTTTPNPDREGNQPQHF

J: TRBJ2-1
D: TRBD2
V: TRBV9
size: once
length: 15
DNA: TGTGCCAGCAGCGTAATGAGCGGGAGGAACGATGAGCAGTTCTTC
CDR3: CASSVMSGRNDEQFF

J: TRBJ2-4
D: TRBD2
V: TRBV29-1
size: -
length: 17
DNA: TGCAGCGTTGAAGGGATGTGGGGACCCCGGGGGGAGAACATTCAGTACTTC
CDR3: CSVEGMWGPRGENIQYF

J: TRBJ2-5
D: -
V: TRBV3-1/TRBV3-2
size: -
length: 14
DNA: TGTGCCAGCAGCCAAGGCGGCGGCCAAGAGACCCAGTACTTC
CDR3: CASSQGGGQETQYF

J: TRBJ2-3
D: -
V: TRBV19
size: -
length: 15
DNA: TGTGCCAGTAGTACAGGGGGAGGAAGCACAGATACGCAGTATTTT
CDR3: CASSTGGGSTDTQYF

J: TRBJ1-2
D: -
V: TRBV19
size: -
length: 13
DNA: TGTGCCAGTTCTCGGGACACCGTTCTAGGCTACACCTTC
CDR3: CASSRDTVLGYTF

J: TRBJ1-1
D: -
V: TRBV7-6
size: few
length: 13
DNA: TGTGCCAGCAGCAAAAACAGGGACACTGAAGCTTTCTTT
CDR3: CASSKNRDTEAFF

J: TRBJ2-3
D: -
V: TRBV5-4
size: -
length: 15
DNA: TGTGCCAGCAGCTTAGGCAGGCCTAGCACAGATACGCAGTATTTT
CDR3: CASSLGRPSTDTQYF

J: TRBJ1-1
D: TRBD1
V: TRBV5-5
size: once
length: 16
DNA: TGTGCCAGCAGCCTAGGGACAGGGGGCGTGAACACTGAAGCTTTCTTT
CDR3: CASSLGTGGVNTEAFF

J: TRBJ2-7
D: -
V: TRBV6-5
size: -
length: 14
DNA: TGTGCCAGCAGAAGGACAGAAAACTCCTACGAGCAGTACTTC
CDR3: CASRRTENSYEQYF

J: TRBJ2-2
D: -
V: TRBV5-4
size: -
length: 15
DNA: TGTGCCAGCAGCTCCAACTCCAGGAATACCGGGGAGCTGTTTTTT
CDR3: CASSSNSRNTGELFF

J: TRBJ2-2
D: -
V: TRBV7-6
size: -
length: 16
DNA: TGTGCCAGCAGCTTAGTGGGCGGGGCGAACACCGGGGAGCTGTTTTTT
CDR3: CASSLVGGANTGELFF

J: TRBJ2-1
D: -
V: TRBV24-1
size: -
length: 14
DNA: TGTGCCACCAGTGCTTGGGGCGACTACAATGAGCAGTTCTTC
CDR3: CATSAWGDYNEQFF

J: TRBJ2-1
D: -
V: TRBV28
size: -
length: 13
DNA: TGTGCCAGCAGTTTAGCATCAGGGGACCTACAGTTCTTC
CDR3: CASSLASGDLQFF

J: TRBJ1-4
D: TRBD1
V: TRBV7-8
size: -
length: 17
DNA: TGTGCCAGCAGCCAAAACCACCCAGGGACAGCGAATGAAAAACTGTTTTTT
CDR3: CASSQNHPGTANEKLFF

J: TRBJ2-2
D: TRBD1
V: TRBV5-1
size: few
length: 14
DNA: TGCGCCAGCAGAAGAGGACAGGGGGTCGGGGAGCTGTTTTTT
CDR3: CASRRGQGVGELFF

J: TRBJ1-1
D: -
V: TRBV4-3
size: once
length: 15
DNA: TGCGCCAGCAGCCAAGATAGAAACAGTCTCACTGAAGCTTTCTTT
CDR3: CASSQDRNSLTEAFF

J: TRBJ2-2
D: TRBD2
V: TRBV2
size: -
length: 16
DNA: TGTGCCAGCACCTCTCTGGGGGGGAGAAGGCCCGGGGAGCTGTTTTTT
CDR3: CASTSLGGRRPGELFF

J: TRBJ2-1
D: TRBD2
V: TRBV29-1
size: -
length: 13
DNA: TGCAGCGCAGAGGGCAGCGGGAGGGCCGAGCAGTTCTTC
CDR3: CSAEGSGRAEQFF

J: TRBJ2-2
D: TRBD2
V: TRBV3-1/TRBV3-2
size: -
length: 15
DNA: TGTGCCAGCAGCCAATATGCGGGGGACACCGGGGAGCTGTTTTTT
CDR3: CASSQYAGDTGELFF

J: TRBJ1-6
D: -
V: TRBV7-2
size: -
length: 18
DNA: TGTGCCAGCAGCTTGGTGGGCGGGGATAGCTCCTATAATTCACCCCTCCACTTT
CDR3: CASSLVGGDSSYNSPLHF

J: TRBJ2-3
D: -
V: TRBV4-2
size: -
length: 15
DNA: TGTGCCAGCAGCCCCCAACCTCCAGACACAGATACGCAGTATTTT
CDR3: CASSPQPPDTDTQYF

J: TRBJ2-1
D: -
V: TRBV5-1
size: -
length: 14
DNA: TGCGCCAGCCAGAGGGCAGGGGAGGGCAATGAGCAGTTCTTC
CDR3: CASQRAGEGNEQFF

J: TRBJ1-3
D: -
V: TRBV6-5
size: -
length: 14
DNA: TGTGCCAGCACGCGAGGGGGCTCTGGAAACACCATATATTTT
CDR3: CASTRGGSGNTIYF